The clone carrying this T cell receptor beta chain turned up a few times. These data belong to a study of regulatory T cells in long-lasting Graves disease. Sequencing libraries for TCR beta were prepared with iRepertoire HTBI primers and Arm-PCR of CDR3 regions. TCRdb re-called the multiplex PCR reads through MiXCR, storing one row per CDR3 protein. Seen here are approximately 400,000 distinct CDR3 sequences, 14% to 15% observed once, and the top ten hold roughly 17%. CDR3 length equals 16 residues. Trimming pared 0 bases from V and 2 bases from J, leaving 11 bases between. CDR1 is SGHRS and CDR2 is YFSETQ in the germline V gene. Time point denoted: newly diagnosed GD, antithyroid drugs for less than 3 months. PBMC RNA was the source of the TCR library. As a group, patients came from one endocrinology department in Xi'an, China. These same records also appear under a second study, on T cells in Graves' hyperthyroidism and ophthalmopathy. As reported in that work: Most thyroid clonotypes with frequency above 0.001 were detected in blood.

This chain uses TRBV5-1 with TRBJ2-2; no reliable D call. The receptor was derived from a woman in her twenties or thirties with Graves disease. Here the sequenced sample was peripheral blood mononuclear cells (PBMCs), taken at new diagnosis, from a patient treated with antithyroid drugs. CDR3 sequence: CASSLAQTTNTGELFF. The CDR3 coding sequence is TGCGCCAGCAGCTTGGCCCAGACAACTAACACCGGGGAGCTGTTTTTT.